This record covers a single TCR beta chain. In the authors' workflow: Amplification with reference gene primers provided the estimates of nucleated cell counts. The table came from immunoSEQ multiplex PCR; TCRdb's copy has only in-frame clones and leaves some out. That table gives V, J and clone size, and the DNA gave D and trimming. The sample comprises some 96,000 clones, 70% to 90% of which are singletons, and 9.5% to 15% rests with the top ten. These data are taken from a study of blood T cell repertoires in COVID-19. Study information: Acute and convalescent COVID-19 samples came from the United States, Italy and Spain. T cells, B-cell-depleted T cells, or PBMCs supplied cDNA or gDNA.

The receptor comes from a human donor in a cohort sampled during active COVID-19. The material sequenced was peripheral blood.

The CDR3 DNA follows: TGTGCCAGCAGCAGGACTAGAGGAGTAGCTTTCTTT. The encoded protein is CASSRTRGVAFF. The V and J genes are TRBV25-1 and TRBJ1-1; no reliable D call. V was pared by 6 bases and J by 10 bases, with 15 bases between. The V gene's germline CDR1 is MGHDK and CDR2 SYGVNS. CDR3 size: 12 residues.